These T cell receptor beta chains were read from a single sample in a study of blood T cell repertoires in COVID-19. Assay: immunoSEQ multiplex PCR; the TCRdb copy retains only in-frame clones and omits some. The data contain 95,000 to 100,000 clones, around 87% of them singletons. The sequenced sample was peripheral blood. The source is a woman in her twenties or thirties with acute or convalescent COVID-19. The CDR3 runs from the conserved cysteine through the conserved F or W. Fields, in order: CDR3 DNA, CDR3 protein, CDR3 length, clone size, J gene, V gene, D gene. D genes are given only for firm matches. Clone size appears in some rows only: once, few, many, or a class for an expanded clone.

CDR3 DNA: TGTGCCAGCAGCTTCCTCTACGAGCAGTACTTC
CDR3 protein: CASSFLYEQYF
CDR3 length: 11
clone size: .
J gene: TRBJ2-7
V gene: TRBV7-9
D gene: .

CDR3 DNA: TGTGCCATCGGACAGGACTATAATTCACCCCTCCACTTT
CDR3 protein: CAIGQDYNSPLHF
CDR3 length: 13
clone size: .
J gene: TRBJ1-6
V gene: TRBV12-3/TRBV12-4
D gene: TRBD1

CDR3 DNA: TGTGCCAGCAGCTTGTCAGACTCCTACTATGGCTACACCTTC
CDR3 protein: CASSLSDSYYGYTF
CDR3 length: 14
clone size: once
J gene: TRBJ1-2
V gene: TRBV7-8
D gene: .

CDR3 DNA: TGTGCTGCCGGGCAGGGGAACACCGGGGAGCTGTTTTTT
CDR3 protein: CAAGQGNTGELFF
CDR3 length: 13
clone size: once
J gene: TRBJ2-2
V gene: TRBV30
D gene: .

CDR3 DNA: TGCGCCAGCAGCCAGTCCCCTAGCTCCTACAATGAGCAGTTCTTC
CDR3 protein: CASSQSPSSYNEQFF
CDR3 length: 15
clone size: .
J gene: TRBJ2-1
V gene: TRBV4-1
D gene: .

CDR3 DNA: TGTGCCAGCAGTCCTCCTATAAACTATGGCTACACCTTC
CDR3 protein: CASSPPINYGYTF
CDR3 length: 13
clone size: .
J gene: TRBJ1-2
V gene: TRBV28
D gene: .

CDR3 DNA: TGTGCCAGCGTAAAGGGGGGGAACAATGAGCAGTTCTTC
CDR3 protein: CASVKGGNNEQFF
CDR3 length: 13
clone size: .
J gene: TRBJ2-1
V gene: TRBV2
D gene: .

CDR3 DNA: TGTGCCACCAGCAGAGATTCCCTAGGGGGGGTTGAGGATACGCAGTATTTT
CDR3 protein: CATSRDSLGGVEDTQYF
CDR3 length: 17
clone size: .
J gene: TRBJ2-3
V gene: TRBV15
D gene: .

CDR3 DNA: TGTGCCAGCAGTCCATTCCCGGGGGGGTTACTCTACGAGCAGTACTTC
CDR3 protein: CASSPFPGGLLYEQYF
CDR3 length: 16
clone size: .
J gene: TRBJ2-7
V gene: TRBV28
D gene: TRBD2

CDR3 DNA: TGTGCCAGCTCCGACGGACTGGGAACCTACACTGAAGCTTTCTTT
CDR3 protein: CASSDGLGTYTEAFF
CDR3 length: 15
clone size: .
J gene: TRBJ1-1
V gene: TRBV18
D gene: .

CDR3 DNA: TGTGCTAGTGGTTCCCGGGGGGCAGAAGAACCCTTAAAGAGCACTGAAGCTTTCTTT
CDR3 protein: CASGSRGAEEPLKSTEAFF
CDR3 length: 19
clone size: .
J gene: TRBJ1-1
V gene: TRBV12-5
D gene: .

CDR3 DNA: TGCGCCAGCAGCACCGGACTAGCGATCGGGGAGCTGTTTTTT
CDR3 protein: CASSTGLAIGELFF
CDR3 length: 14
clone size: .
J gene: TRBJ2-2
V gene: TRBV5-1
D gene: TRBD2

CDR3 DNA: TGTGCCAGTACCCCGGGTTCCGGGAGGAACACTGAAGCTTTCTTT
CDR3 protein: CASTPGSGRNTEAFF
CDR3 length: 15
clone size: .
J gene: TRBJ1-1
V gene: TRBV19
D gene: .

CDR3 DNA: TGTGCCAGCAGCTTAGCGGCGGGGGCGTGGGGCTACACCTTC
CDR3 protein: CASSLAAGAWGYTF
CDR3 length: 14
clone size: .
J gene: TRBJ1-2
V gene: TRBV7-2
D gene: .

CDR3 DNA: TGTGCCAGCAGTTTACCCAGGGGGCTGATCTACGAGCAGTACTTC
CDR3 protein: CASSLPRGLIYEQYF
CDR3 length: 15
clone size: .
J gene: TRBJ2-7
V gene: TRBV28
D gene: TRBD1

CDR3 DNA: TGCGCCAGCAGCCAGGGCCACGGGGGAAGTAGCACAGATACGCAGTATTTT
CDR3 protein: CASSQGHGGSSTDTQYF
CDR3 length: 17
clone size: .
J gene: TRBJ2-3
V gene: TRBV5-1
D gene: .

CDR3 DNA: TGTGCCAGCAGCTTAGGGGGGACAGGGCTTACCTACGAGCAGTACTTC
CDR3 protein: CASSLGGTGLTYEQYF
CDR3 length: 16
clone size: .
J gene: TRBJ2-7
V gene: TRBV7-9
D gene: TRBD1

CDR3 DNA: TGTGCCAGCAGCACTTGGACAGGGGGCCTCTATAATTCACCCCTCCACTTT
CDR3 protein: CASSTWTGGLYNSPLHF
CDR3 length: 17
clone size: .
J gene: TRBJ1-6
V gene: TRBV7-4
D gene: TRBD1

CDR3 DNA: TGTGCCAGCAGCTTCCCGAGCAGGGGCCATTTCGCAGAGGGCTACACCTTC
CDR3 protein: CASSFPSRGHFAEGYTF
CDR3 length: 17
clone size: .
J gene: TRBJ1-2
V gene: TRBV7-9
D gene: .

CDR3 DNA: TGTGCCAGCAGTACCGTCTCGGGCTACGAGCAGTACTTC
CDR3 protein: CASSTVSGYEQYF
CDR3 length: 13
clone size: .
J gene: TRBJ2-7
V gene: TRBV2
D gene: .

CDR3 DNA: TGTGCCAGCAGTCAAGGACAGTTCTATGGCTACACCTTC
CDR3 protein: CASSQGQFYGYTF
CDR3 length: 13
clone size: .
J gene: TRBJ1-2
V gene: TRBV6-2/TRBV6-3
D gene: .